The 19 T cell receptor beta chains in this list originate from one sample, sequenced in a study of shared clonotypes between healthy human individuals. Naive CD8 isolation took CD45RO-negative cells positively selected for CCR7 and excluded terminally differentiated effector memory CD45RA+ cells. Method: immunoSEQ multiplex PCR; TCRdb's copy keeps in-frame clones and lacks some. This sample yields about 2 million clones, of which less than 95% are seen a single time; 1.2% belongs to the top ten. The sample consisted of naive CD8+ T cells sorted from blood. The receptors derive from a young man in good health.

J is TRBJ2-3 and V is TRBV7-9; no reliable D call. CDR1 SEHNR and CDR2 FQNEAQ come from the germline V gene (reference sequence). V dropped 1 base and J dropped 6 bases, with 11 bases sitting between them. The CDR3 runs to 14 residues. CDR3 bases: TGTGCCAGCAGCTTAGTTTCAGGCAGGGATACGCAGTATTTT. Translated, it gives CASSLVSGRDTQYF.

The chain employs TRBV5-4 and TRBJ2-5; TRBD2 is a possible D gene (5 bases). The CDR3 sequence is 15 residues long. Germline lookup yields CDR1 SGHNT and CDR2 YYREEE (reference sequence). V was shortened by 5 bases and J by 2 bases, with 16 bases between the two germline ends. CDR3 region: CASSPTRAEQETQYF. The CDR3 nucleotides are TGTGCCAGCAGTCCCACTAGGGCGGAACAAGAGACCCAGTACTTC.

This rearrangement joins TRBV7-9 to TRBJ2-1; unclear D gene. The V end lost 2 bases, the J end lost 8 bases, and 10 bases lay between the germline ends. The CDR3 is made up of 13 amino acids. The germline gives CDR1 SEHNR, CDR2 FQNEAQ (reference sequence). CDR3 coding DNA: TGTGCCAGCAGCTTAATAACGCCGGATGAGCAGTTCTTC. Translating it yields CASSLITPDEQFF.

J is TRBJ2-7 and V is TRBV30, with D possibly being TRBD1 or TRBD2 (6 bases each). This CDR3 contains 12 residues. CDR1 and CDR2 (germline): GTSNPN, SVGIG (reference sequence). V was trimmed by 4 bases and J by 7 bases, leaving 14 bases between them. CDR3 in DNA: TGTGCCTGGAACGACGGAGGGGGGGAGCAGTACTTC. Translating it yields CAWNDGGGEQYF.

The chain has TRBV10-3 and TRBJ2-1; 10 positions match TRBD2. From germline, CDR1 is ENHRY and CDR2 SYGVKD. CDR3 length: 15 amino acids. Germline trimming cut 11 bases from V and 4 bases from J; bases unmatched to any gene: 11. The CDR3 DNA is TGTGCCGTCTGGGGCGGGACTAGCGATTACAATGAGCAGTTCTTC. This translates into CAVWGGTSDYNEQFF.

This clone was seen just once. Possible read error: a much larger clone is one base away. Other nucleotide sequences in the sample specify the same CDR3. This chain links TRBV9 with TRBJ2-2; D unresolved. Germline CDR1 reads SGDLS; CDR2 reads YYNGEE. V lost 4 bases and J lost 5, with 3 bases in between. The CDR3 runs to 11 residues. The CDR3 DNA sequence: TGTGCCAGCAGCTCAACCGGGGAGCTGTTTTTT. Its protein is CASSSTGELFF. The whole variable domain, remainder taken from reference TRBV9 and TRBJ2-2, is DSGVTQTPKHLITATGQRVTLRCSPRSGDLSVYWYQQSLDQGLQFLIQYYNGEERAKGNILERFSAQQFPDLHSELNLSSLELGDSALYFCASSSTGELFFGEGSRLTVL.

The V call is TRBV21-1, the J call TRBJ2-7; TRBD1, as called in the table, went unchecked against the DNA. TRBV21-1 represents a pseudogene. The CDR3 extends over 16 amino acids. CDR3 sequence reads: CASSRSGISGSYEQYF. CDR3 nucleotide sequence: TGTGCCAGCAGCCGATCAGGGATATCTGGGTCCTACGAGCAGTACTTC.

The rearrangement uses TRBV13 and TRBJ2-1, with D unresolved. V lost 0 bases, J lost 10 bases, and 7 bases lay in between. The length of the CDR3 is 12 residues. The germline V gene encodes CDR1 PRHDT and CDR2 FYEKMQ (reference sequence). The CDR3 nucleotides are TGTGCCAGCAGCTTAGGGTCGGTGGAGCAGTTCTTC. Amino acids: CASSLGSVEQFF. Filled out from reference TRBV13 and TRBJ2-1, the complete variable domain reads AAGVIQSPRHLIKEKRETATLKCYPIPRHDTVYWYQQGPGQDPQFLISFYEKMQSDKGSIPDRFSAQQFSDYHSELNMSSLELGDSALYFCASSLGSVEQFFGPGTRLTVL.

In this sample, this clone turned up once. The chain employs TRBV4-1 and TRBJ1-4; D unclear. In germline, CDR1 is MGHRA, CDR2 YSYEKL. This CDR3 spans 16 amino acids. Trimming cost V 0 bases and J 7 bases, with 15 bases left between them. CDR3 sequence reads: CASSQDPAGLTEKLFF. DNA of the CDR3: TGCGCCAGCAGCCAAGATCCCGCAGGACTCACTGAAAAACTGTTTTTT.

J is TRBJ2-7 and V is TRBV16; D might be TRBD1 (7 bases). This CDR3 is built from 14 residues. Germline CDR1 is KGHSY and CDR2 is FQNENV. V dropped 7 bases and J dropped 5 bases, with 18 bases sitting between them. This CDR3 reads CASIPRQGGDEQYF. For the CDR3, the DNA is TGTGCCAGCATCCCTAGACAGGGAGGAGACGAGCAGTACTTC. Supplemented by reference TRBV16 and TRBJ2-7, the full variable domain reads GEEVAQTPKHLVRGEGQKAKLYCAPIKGHSYVFWYQQVLKNEFKFLISFQNENVFDETGMPKERFSAKCLPNSPCSLEIQATKLEDSAVYFCASIPRQGGDEQYFGPGTRLTVT.

The chain couples TRBV4-2 to TRBJ1-4, with a tentative D call TRBD1 (6 bases). The CDR3 has 14 amino acids. CDR1 is LGHNA, CDR2 YNFKEQ, per germline. With 8 bases removed from V and 0 bases from J, the gap between germline ends came to 10 bases. The CDR3 sequence: CASSGVATNEKLFF. CDR3 nucleotide sequence: TGTGCCAGCTCAGGGGTTGCAACTAATGAAAAACTGTTTTTT.

This clone was found once. The chain combines TRBV6-5 with TRBJ2-3; D call uncertain. Germline V gene lookup returns CDR1 MNHEY and CDR2 SVGAGI. This CDR3 region has 14 residues. V dropped 3 bases and J dropped 2 bases, with 9 bases sitting between them. CDR3 amino acids: CASSYVPPTDTQYF. CDR3 bases: TGTGCCAGCAGTTATGTTCCCCCCACAGATACGCAGTATTTT.

J is TRBJ2-7 and V is TRBV5-1; the D call may be TRBD1 or TRBD2 (5 bases each). V shed 0 bases and J shed 3 bases, with 16 bases lying between them. This CDR3 contains 16 residues. Germline CDR1 is SGHRS and CDR2 is YFSETQ. Here the CDR3 DNA reads TGCGCCAGCAGCTTGGCCGTTGGGACGGAGGTCTACGAGCAGTACTTC. Protein: CASSLAVGTEVYEQYF.

This chain uses TRBV4-2 with TRBJ2-7, with no clear D. CDR1 is LGHNA and CDR2 is YNFKEQ in the germline V gene. This CDR3 comprises 14 residues. V was clipped by 2 bases and J by 2 bases, with 10 bases between them. Written as DNA, the CDR3 is TGTGCCAGCAGCCAATTCGGCGGAACCTACGAGCAGTACTTC. Translated: CASSQFGGTYEQYF.

V is TRBV19 and J is TRBJ2-3; TRBD2 agrees at 9 bases. Germline lookup yields CDR1 LNHDA and CDR2 SQIVND (reference sequence). The CDR3 is made up of 14 amino acids. With V trimmed by 6 bases and J by 3 bases, 4 bases remained unmatched. The CDR3 sequence: CASRGGGATDTQYF. Here the CDR3 DNA reads TGTGCCAGTAGGGGCGGGGGGGCGACAGATACGCAGTATTTT.

This chain joins TRBV5-4 and TRBJ2-1; a possible D gene is TRBD2 (7 bases). CDR1 is SGHNT and CDR2 is YYREEE in the germline V gene (reference sequence). The CDR3 sequence is 15 residues long. Trimming removed 6 bases from V and 8 bases from J, with 21 bases in between. The CDR3 sequence: CASTEGEGPYDEQFF. The CDR3 nucleotides read TGTGCCAGCACCGAGGGGGAGGGCCCTTACGATGAGCAGTTCTTC.

This chain links TRBV4-1 with TRBJ1-1; 7 bases match TRBD1. Germline V gene sequence: CDR1 MGHRA, CDR2 YSYEKL. V lost 3 bases and J lost 5; bases outside the gene matches: 12. There are 16 residues in the CDR3. CDR3: CASSHQGGTPQTEAFF. The CDR3 nucleotides are TGCGCCAGCAGCCATCAGGGGGGGACACCACAAACTGAAGCTTTCTTT.

V is TRBV19 and J is TRBJ1-5; D is possibly TRBD1 (5 bases). The CDR3 sequence is 14 residues long. Per the germline V gene, CDR1 is LNHDA and CDR2 is SQIVND (reference sequence). The V and J ends lost 4 bases and 4 bases respectively, with 11 bases between them. This CDR3 reads CASSTRDWNQPQHF. The CDR3 DNA is TGTGCCAGTAGTACAAGGGACTGGAATCAGCCCCAGCATTTT.

Worth noting for this clone: Additional DNA sequences in this sample encode the identical CDR3. The gene calls are TRBV19 and TRBJ1-5; D not resolved. V lost 5 bases, J lost 0 bases, and 11 bases lay in between. The germline CDR1 and CDR2 sequences are LNHDA and SQIVND (reference sequence). The CDR3 is 15 residues long. The CDR3 loop is CASSSDVDSNQPQHF. DNA for the CDR3: TGTGCCAGTAGTTCTGACGTAGATAGCAATCAGCCCCAGCATTTT.